This T cell receptor (beta chain) was retrieved from a study of shared clonotypes between healthy human individuals. It was CD45RO-negative cells, positively selected for CCR7, that made up naive CD8 cells, with terminally differentiated effector memory CD45RA+ cells excluded. As to this clone: What it recognizes is unknown.

Regarding the study as a whole: Between a handful of donors, naive CD4 clonotypes were shared at a level of approximately 5%.

After removal of 3 bases from V and 6 bases from J, the junction contained 10 bases not matched to a gene. CDR3 length equals 15 residues. The germline gives CDR1 SGHRS, CDR2 YFSETQ. The input for sorted-subset replicate PCRs was around 200 ng DNA, approximately 30,000 T cell genomes. Sequencing was performed with immunoSEQ multiplex PCR; in TCRdb, only in-frame clones are kept and a portion is missing. The sample carries about 2.1 million clones, roughly 91% recorded once. This sequence originates from a man younger than 30 in good health. Some clones in this sample may be carry-over from other donors' samples. The V call is TRBV5-1, the J call TRBJ2-7; 9 bases fit TRBD1. Material: naive CD8+ T cells from PBMCs. CDR3 in amino acids: CASSSAWGQGGEQYF. The CDR3 DNA sequence: TGCGCCAGCAGCTCCGCCTGGGGACAGGGAGGCGAGCAGTACTTC.